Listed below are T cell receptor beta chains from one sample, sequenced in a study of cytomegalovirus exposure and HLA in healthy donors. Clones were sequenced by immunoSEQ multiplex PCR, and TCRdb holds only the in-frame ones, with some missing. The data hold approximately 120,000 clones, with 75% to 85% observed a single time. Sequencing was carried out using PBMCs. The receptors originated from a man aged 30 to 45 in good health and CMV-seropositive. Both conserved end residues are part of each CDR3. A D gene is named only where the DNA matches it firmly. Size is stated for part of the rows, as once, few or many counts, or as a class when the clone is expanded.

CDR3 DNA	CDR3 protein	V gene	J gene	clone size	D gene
TGTGCCTGGAGTGTATTCGGGACAGGGGGCGCTCAGCCCCAGCATTTT	CAWSVFGTGGAQPQHF	TRBV30	TRBJ1-5	.	TRBD1
TGTGCCAGCAGGCGACGGGACAGCCTGAACACTGAAGCTTTCTTT	CASRRRDSLNTEAFF	TRBV6-1	TRBJ1-1	.	TRBD1
TGTGCCAGCAGCGCCTCCGGGGGGAGCGGAGAGACCCAGTACTTC	CASSASGGSGETQYF	TRBV9	TRBJ2-5	.	TRBD2
TGTGCCAGCAGCGTAGGCGGGGGAACTAATGAAAAACTGTTTTTT	CASSVGGGTNEKLFF	TRBV9	TRBJ1-4	.	.
TGCGCCAGCAGCTACAATTGGAACGACAAGAACACTGAAGCTTTCTTT	CASSYNWNDKNTEAFF	TRBV5-1	TRBJ1-1	once	.
TGCGCCAGCAGCGCGGGACTTTTTGGCTACACCTTC	CASSAGLFGYTF	TRBV5-1	TRBJ1-2	.	.
TGCAGCGTTGATACCAGTCCCCACTCCTACAATGAGCAGTTCTTC	CSVDTSPHSYNEQFF	TRBV29-1	TRBJ2-1	.	.
TGCGCCAGCAGCCAAGATCCTGGGGCCAGCTACGAGCAGTACTTC	CASSQDPGASYEQYF	TRBV4-1	TRBJ2-7	.	.
TGCAGCGTCGATCCGGGACAGGGCAGCACAGATACGCAGTATTTT	CSVDPGQGSTDTQYF	TRBV29-1	TRBJ2-3	.	TRBD1
TGCGCCAGCAGCGCGGGAACTAGCGACCAAGAGACCCAGTACTTC	CASSAGTSDQETQYF	TRBV5-1	TRBJ2-5	.	TRBD2
TGTGCCAGCTCACCACCTTTAGATAACAATGAGCAGTTCTTC	CASSPPLDNNEQFF	TRBV18	TRBJ2-1	few	.
TGTGCCAGCAGCCAAGATCTATGGGGGACAGCCAATGAGCAGTTCTTC	CASSQDLWGTANEQFF	TRBV14	TRBJ2-1	.	TRBD1
TGTGCCAGCAGTGATCAGGTCTACGAGCAGTACTTC	CASSDQVYEQYF	TRBV6-1	TRBJ2-7	.	.
TGTGCCAGCAGCAAAGTCGGGACAGGGAAATATGGCTACACCTTC	CASSKVGTGKYGYTF	TRBV21-1	TRBJ1-2	.	.
TGTGCCAGCAGCTTAGAAGCGGGGGGGCGGAATGAGCAGTTCTTC	CASSLEAGGRNEQFF	TRBV13	TRBJ2-1	once	TRBD2
TGTGCCAGCAGTGACAGAAGACAGGCGCTATACTATGGCTACACCTTC	CASSDRRQALYYGYTF	TRBV6-1	TRBJ1-2	.	.
TGTGCCAGCAGCAGTTGGGGGGGCCCGAACACCGGGGAGCTGTTTTTT	CASSSWGGPNTGELFF	TRBV5-6	TRBJ2-2	.	.
TGTGCCAGCAGCGTAGGGGGAGGGGAGACCCAGTACTTC	CASSVGGGETQYF	TRBV9	TRBJ2-5	.	TRBD2
TGTGCCAGCAGTCCGGGCTTGGGGGCCCATGAGCAGTTCTTC	CASSPGLGAHEQFF	TRBV28	TRBJ2-1	.	.
TGTGCCGAAGTGGGGCCAGAGCTTTTGAACACTGAAGCTTTCTTT	CAEVGPELLNTEAFF	TRBV2	TRBJ1-1	.	.
TGCGCCAGCAGCTTGGGTCCGGGACAGGTGCACCACGAGCAGTACTTC	CASSLGPGQVHHEQYF	TRBV5-1	TRBJ2-7	.	TRBD1
TGCGCCAGCAGCCCCGACACTCTTTACGAGCAGTACTTC	CASSPDTLYEQYF	TRBV5-1	TRBJ2-7	few	.
TGTGCCAGCAGCTTCCCTCGCGGGGGCTTTGCCTACGAGCAGTACTTC	CASSFPRGGFAYEQYF	TRBV7-8	TRBJ2-7	.	.
TGTGCCAGCACCCCCCTGGGGACAGGCGACTATGGCTACACCTTC	CASTPLGTGDYGYTF	TRBV6-1	TRBJ1-2	.	TRBD1
TGCGCCAGCAGCCAACTAGCGGGCGACCGCACAGATACGCAGTATTTT	CASSQLAGDRTDTQYF	TRBV4-1	TRBJ2-3	.	TRBD2
TGTGCCAGCAGTTACTCGTTGCTAGCTGTTGAGCAGTACTTC	CASSYSLLAVEQYF	TRBV6-6	TRBJ2-7	.	.
TGCAGCGTGCCCCTGACAGGGTGGCACACTGAAGCTTTCTTT	CSVPLTGWHTEAFF	TRBV29-1	TRBJ1-1	.	TRBD1
TGTGCCAGCAGCGTTGCCGGGGGGGCCAAAGAGACCCAGTACTTC	CASSVAGGAKETQYF	TRBV9	TRBJ2-5	.	TRBD2
TGTGCCTGGAGTCAGGTACGCAATCAGCCCCAGCATTTT	CAWSQVRNQPQHF	TRBV30	TRBJ1-5	once	.
TGTGCCAGCAGCTACCTAGGGGGGGCCCCAGATACGCAGTATTTT	CASSYLGGAPDTQYF	TRBV6-5	TRBJ2-3	.	.
TGTGCCAGCAGCCCCCAGGGGGGCGATGGCTACACCTTC	CASSPQGGDGYTF	TRBV7-2	TRBJ1-2	once	TRBD1
TGTGCCAGCAGCGTAGCTTCCAGCGGGGGGGCAGATACGCAGTATTTT	CASSVASSGGADTQYF	TRBV9	TRBJ2-3	.	TRBD2
TGTGCCAGCAGCTGGGCGACAGGGCTCGGCGGGGAGCTGTTTTTT	CASSWATGLGGELFF	TRBV11-3	TRBJ2-2	.	TRBD1
TGTGCCAGCTCACGGACTAGCGTGGAGGCTGAAGCTTTCTTT	CASSRTSVEAEAFF	TRBV18	TRBJ1-1	.	.
TGCGCCAGCAGCATGCTACAGGGGACGGGCAACTATGGCTACACCTTC	CASSMLQGTGNYGYTF	TRBV5-1	TRBJ1-2	once	TRBD1
TGTGCCAGCAGTCCCTTCTCCTACGAGCAGTACTTC	CASSPFSYEQYF	TRBV27	TRBJ2-7	.	.
TGTGCCAGCAGCCCACCGGACACCACGAACACCGGGGAGCTGTTTTTT	CASSPPDTTNTGELFF	TRBV6-6	TRBJ2-2	.	.
TGTGCCAGCTCACCAACGACTAGCGGGGGGGCAGGCACAGATACGCAGTATTTT	CASSPTTSGGAGTDTQYF	TRBV18	TRBJ2-3	.	TRBD2
TGTGCCAGCAGCGGACTAGCGGGGCTTAACACCGGGGAGCTGTTTTTT	CASSGLAGLNTGELFF	TRBV9	TRBJ2-2	.	TRBD2
TGTGCCAGCAGCCGGGACAGGACGTTCTTGGACTATGGCTACACCTTC	CASSRDRTFLDYGYTF	TRBV2	TRBJ1-2	.	TRBD1
TGTGCCAGCTCTCTGAATTCGGGGAATCAGCCCCAGCATTTT	CASSLNSGNQPQHF	TRBV18	TRBJ1-5	few	.
TGTGCCATCAGTGGGTGGCAGGGAGGCTATGGCTACACCTTC	CAISGWQGGYGYTF	TRBV10-3	TRBJ1-2	.	.
TGCGCCAGCAGCCAAGATCTGGGAGGGAGAGCTTTCTTT	CASSQDLGGRAFF	TRBV4-1	TRBJ1-1	.	.
TGCGCCAGCAGCGACAGGGTGAACTACAATGAGCAGTTCTTC	CASSDRVNYNEQFF	TRBV10-1	TRBJ2-1	.	TRBD1
TGTGCCAGCAGCTTAGGGCGGGGTGGAGAGACCCAGTACTTC	CASSLGRGGETQYF	TRBV7-8	TRBJ2-5	.	.
TGTGCCAGCAGCTTAGGGCCGGGACAGGGACGCTACAATGAGCAGTTCTTC	CASSLGPGQGRYNEQFF	TRBV7-8	TRBJ2-1	.	TRBD1
TGTGCCATCAGTGAGAGCACAGACGAAGCTTTCTTT	CAISESTDEAFF	TRBV10-3	TRBJ1-1	once	.
TGTGCCAGCAGTGAATCGGGAATGGGGACTGAAGCTTTCTTT	CASSESGMGTEAFF	TRBV2	TRBJ1-1	.	.
TGTGCCAGCAGCCTCAGGACTGGGTATAATGAGCAGTTCTTC	CASSLRTGYNEQFF	TRBV7-8	TRBJ2-1	.	.